One sample yielded the 16 T cell receptor beta chains listed below, sequenced in a study of blood T cell repertoires in COVID-19. Assay used: immunoSEQ multiplex PCR; TCRdb lists only in-frame clones, some missing. The data hold approximately 320,000 clones, with about nine tenths observed a single time. What was sequenced was PBMCs or T cells enriched from blood (not recorded which). The source of these receptors is a woman aged 18-29 years who had recovered from COVID-19.

The V and J genes are TRBV4-2 and TRBJ2-7; D uncertain. The germline V and J ends were trimmed by 0 bases and 0 bases, with 9 bases remaining between them. The V gene's germline CDR1 is LGHNA and CDR2 YNFKEQ. The CDR3 is 15 amino acids. CDR3 sequence: CASSQDHKDSYEQYF. The CDR3 DNA sequence: TGTGCCAGCAGCCAAGACCACAAAGACTCCTACGAGCAGTACTTC.

The V and J genes are TRBV6-5 and TRBJ1-2, with 10 bases lining up with TRBD1. The germline CDR1 and CDR2 sequences are MNHEY and SVGAGI. V was pared by 6 bases and J by 4 bases, with 5 bases of the junction left unmatched. The CDR3 extends over 14 amino acids. The DNA of the CDR3 is TGTGCCAGCAGATCCGGGACAGGGGTCTATGGCTACACCTTC. Translated, it gives CASRSGTGVYGYTF.

The genes are TRBV28 and TRBJ1-6; 10 nucleotides agree with TRBD1. After removal of 3 bases from V and 5 bases from J, the junction contained 4 bases not matched to a gene. There are 16 residues in the CDR3. The germline V gene has CDR1 MDHEN and CDR2 SYDVKM. CDR3 region: CASSFDRGRDNSPLHF. In nucleotides, the CDR3 is TGTGCCAGCAGTTTCGACAGGGGGCGCGATAATTCACCCCTCCACTTT.

This rearrangement joins TRBV7-3 to TRBJ2-5; TRBD2 agrees at 11 bases. V lost 5 bases, J lost 1 base, and 6 bases stayed unmatched. The CDR3 has 16 amino acids. The germline V gene has CDR1 SGHTA and CDR2 FQGTGA. This CDR3 reads CASSVGTSGAQETQYF. CDR3 bases: TGTGCCAGCAGCGTTGGGACTAGCGGTGCCCAAGAGACCCAGTACTTC.

The chain has TRBV7-3 and TRBJ2-5; 9 nucleotides agree with TRBD1. The V gene's germline CDR1 is SGHTA and CDR2 FQGTGA. The trim removed 5 bases at V and 0 bases at J, leaving 7 bases unmatched. The CDR3 totals 16 residues. CDR3 DNA: TGTGCCAGCAGCCCCCGGGGGACAGGGAACCAAGAGACCCAGTACTTC. Its translation: CASSPRGTGNQETQYF.

The DNA for the CDR3 is TGCGCCAGCAGCTTGTTACTAGCGGGGGTCACAGATACGCAGTATTTT. Amino acid sequence: CASSLLLAGVTDTQYF. The gene calls are TRBV5-1 and TRBJ2-3, with TRBD2 identical over 11 bases. Germline V lookup: CDR1 SGHRS, CDR2 YFSETQ. The CDR3 sequence is 16 residues long. The ends lost 1 base at V and 2 bases at J; junction bases unmatched: 3.

The chain employs TRBV5-4 and TRBJ2-1; 7 nucleotides align to TRBD1. Per the germline V gene, CDR1 is SGHNT and CDR2 is YYREEE (reference sequence). The J segment lost 11 bases and the V segment lost 0 bases, leaving 8 bases of the junction unmatched. The CDR3 is 14 amino acids. In DNA form, the CDR3 reads TGTGCCAGCAGCTTGGAGGCGCTAGGGGGCCAGCAGTTCTTC. Translated: CASSLEALGGQQFF.

The V and J genes are TRBV5-4 and TRBJ1-1, with 9 nucleotides matching TRBD1. CDR3 length: 15 amino acids. Trimming cost V 3 bases and J 1 base; bases outside gene matches: 4. The V gene's germline CDR1 is SGHNT and CDR2 YYREEE (reference sequence). The CDR3, as DNA: TGTGCCAGCAGCTGGGAACAGGGGGCGAACACTGAAGCTTTCTTT. This sequence encodes CASSWEQGANTEAFF.

This rearrangement joins TRBV4-3 to TRBJ2-3, with TRBD1 as a possible D gene (5 bases). This CDR3 is 16 amino acids long. Trimming took 4 bases from V and 0 from J, leaving 14 bases between them. CDR1 and CDR2 from the germline V gene are LGHNA and YSLEER. CDR3 in DNA: TGCGCCAGCAGCCTACTCCTCGACAGTAGCACAGATACGCAGTATTTT. Translating it yields CASSLLLDSSTDTQYF.

The J gene is TRBJ1-6, the V gene TRBV5-1, with 7 bases lining up with TRBD1. Germline assignment: CDR1 SGHRS and CDR2 YFSETQ. The CDR3 covers 15 residues. After removal of 0 bases from V and 5 bases from J, the junction contained 2 bases not matched to a gene. This CDR3 reads CASSLEGGHNSPLHF. CDR3 DNA: TGCGCCAGCAGCTTGGAAGGGGGCCATAATTCACCCCTCCACTTT.

This sequence joins TRBV19 and TRBJ2-7; 14 bases are shared with TRBD2. V lost 5 bases, J lost 9 bases, and 6 bases stayed unmatched. Germline CDR1 reads LNHDA; CDR2 reads SQIVND (reference sequence). This CDR3 contains 14 residues. The CDR3 sequence: CASSRTSGGRVQYF. The CDR3 DNA reads TGTGCCAGTAGTCGGACTAGCGGGGGGCGTGTGCAGTACTTC.

This chain connects TRBV15 to TRBJ2-2; no reliable D call. CDR3 length: 14 amino acids. V lost 5 bases, J lost 2 bases, and 9 bases lay in between. Germline values: CDR1 LNHNV, CDR2 YYDKDF (reference sequence). This CDR3 is CATSFQVNTGELFF. As DNA, the CDR3 is TGTGCCACCAGCTTTCAGGTTAACACCGGGGAGCTGTTTTTT.

This chain joins TRBV7-2 and TRBJ2-7; 9 bases agree with TRBD2. Per the germline V gene, CDR1 is SGHTA and CDR2 is FQGNSA. Trimming at V came to 4 bases and at J to 0 bases, leaving 13 bases not matched to a gene. CDR3 length: 18 residues. For the CDR3, the DNA is TGTGCCAGCAGCTCCGGGACTAGCTTAAGGCGATACTCCTACGAGCAGTACTTC. Amino acids: CASSSGTSLRRYSYEQYF.

The J gene is TRBJ1-1, the V gene TRBV7-2; no firm D call. The V end lost 0 bases, the J end lost 5 bases, and 7 bases lay between the germline ends. Germline V gene lookup returns CDR1 SGHTA and CDR2 FQGNSA. The CDR3 is 13 amino acids. Here the CDR3 reads CASSLALGTEAFF. The DNA of the CDR3 is TGTGCCAGCAGCTTAGCACTAGGAACTGAAGCTTTCTTT.

The genes are TRBV6-5 and TRBJ2-2; D is possibly TRBD1 (5 bases). Germline CDR1 is MNHEY and CDR2 is SVGAGI. V lost 2 bases and J lost 1, with 11 bases in between. The CDR3 loop spans 16 amino acids. Here the CDR3 DNA reads TGTGCCAGCAGTTACGACAGAGGAGTGAACACCGGGGAGCTGTTTTTT. It encodes CASSYDRGVNTGELFF.

This chain connects TRBV11-2 to TRBJ1-3; D ambiguous. The CDR3 is made up of 17 amino acids. Trimming stripped 3 bases from V and 0 bases from J, with 15 bases between. Germline V lookup: CDR1 SGHAT, CDR2 FQNNGV. CDR3 DNA sequence: TGTGCCAGCAGCTTTCGTGGAGGGCAGTACTCTGGAAACACCATATATTTT. Protein: CASSFRGGQYSGNTIYF.